This entry concerns a single T cell receptor (beta chain). Its antigen is as yet unknown. Those with chemo-refractory metastatic non-small-cell lung cancer were treated with focal radiation combined with CTLA-4 blockade using ipilimumab. Sequencing used immunoSEQ multiplex PCR; TCRdb keeps in-frame clones, though not all of them. The sample consists of more than 90,000 clones, around 90% of them appearing once. This sample is drawn from a study of radiotherapy plus CTLA-4 blockade in lung cancer. Study summary: Around 19% of enrolled patients responded objectively, and roughly 30% had disease control. General study findings and limits: In blood, after radiotherapy plus ipilimumab, tumor-derived TCR clones expanded.

The CDR3 is made up of 17 amino acids. The germline V gene encodes CDR1 KGHSH and CDR2 LQKENI. Trimming took 2 bases from V and 0 from J, leaving 14 bases between them. The chain carries TRBV18 and TRBJ1-3, with D unclear. The sequence was collected from a human donor with non-small cell lung cancer that progressed on radiotherapy plus ipilimumab. The input for sequencing was peripheral blood, taken from a patient treated with radiotherapy plus ipilimumab. The CDR3 DNA sequence: TGTGCCAGCTCACCATTCTCGAGTAAAATCTCTGGAAACACCATATATTTT. It codes for CASSPFSSKISGNTIYF.